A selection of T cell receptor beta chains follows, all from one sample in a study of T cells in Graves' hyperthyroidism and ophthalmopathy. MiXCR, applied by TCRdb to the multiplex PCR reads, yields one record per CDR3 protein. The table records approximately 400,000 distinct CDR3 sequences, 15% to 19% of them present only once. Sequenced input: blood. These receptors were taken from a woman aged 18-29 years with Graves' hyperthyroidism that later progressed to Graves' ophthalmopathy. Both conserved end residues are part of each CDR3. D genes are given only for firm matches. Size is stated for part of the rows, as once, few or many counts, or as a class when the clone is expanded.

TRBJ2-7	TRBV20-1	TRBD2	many	TGCAGTGCTAGAGATCTGGAGTCAGCGGGGGCCTACGAGCAGTACTTC	CSARDLESAGAYEQYF
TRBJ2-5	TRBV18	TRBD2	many	TGTGCCAGCTCACCACTAGCGGGGCCTGGTAGGGGCACACAAGAGACCCAGTACTTC	CASSPLAGPGRGTQETQYF
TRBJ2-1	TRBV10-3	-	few	TGTGCCATCCTATCAGGCAATGAGCAGTTCTTC	CAILSGNEQFF
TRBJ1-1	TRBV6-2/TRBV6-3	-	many	TGTGCCAGCAGTTACTCCCTGAACAGGTGGTCGGACACTGAAGCTTTCTTT	CASSYSLNRWSDTEAFF
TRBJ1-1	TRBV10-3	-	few	TGTGCCATCAGAAAAGCGGACAGTTCAGTATCTGAAGCTTTCTTT	CAIRKADSSVSEAFF
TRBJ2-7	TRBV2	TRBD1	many	TGTGCCAGCAGCCGCTTCCGGGACAGGGACTACGAGCAGTACTTC	CASSRFRDRDYEQYF
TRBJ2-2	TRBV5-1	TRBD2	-	TGCGCCAGCAGCTATCTAGCGGGAGTCAAGGCCGGGGAGCTGTTTTTT	CASSYLAGVKAGELFF
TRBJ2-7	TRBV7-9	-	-	TGTGCCAGCAGCCCCCCTTCCGGGACGACTGCCGAGCAGTACTTC	CASSPPSGTTAEQYF
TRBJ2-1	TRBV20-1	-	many	TGCAGTGCTTCGAAAGGCAATGAGCAGTTCTTC	CSASKGNEQFF
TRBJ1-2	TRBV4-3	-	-	TGCGCCAGCAGCCAAGATAGTCCGGGACCAGCCTATGGCTACACCTTC	CASSQDSPGPAYGYTF
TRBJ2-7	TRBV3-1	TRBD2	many	TGTGCCAGCAGCCAAGATGCCGGGAGGGCCAGAGGCGAGCAGTACTTC	CASSQDAGRARGEQYF
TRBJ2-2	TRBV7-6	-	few	TGTGCCAGCAGCCTAGGGGAACCGAACACCGGGGAGCTGTTTTTT	CASSLGEPNTGELFF
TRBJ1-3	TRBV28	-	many	TGTGCCAGCAGCCTCCCGAACTCTGGAAACACCATATATTTT	CASSLPNSGNTIYF
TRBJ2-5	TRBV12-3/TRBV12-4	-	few	TGTGCCAGCAGTTTAATAGGGGGACGAGAGACCCAGTACTTC	CASSLIGGRETQYF
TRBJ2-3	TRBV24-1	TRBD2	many	TGTGCCACCAGTGATTTGCAAGCGGGTCTAGCGGGAGGCCAGGAGACGCAGTATTTT	CATSDLQAGLAGGQETQYF
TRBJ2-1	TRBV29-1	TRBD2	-	TGCAGCGTTGCGGGACTAGCGGAATACAATGAGCAGTTCTTC	CSVAGLAEYNEQFF
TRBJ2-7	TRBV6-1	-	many	TGTGCCAGCGAGAAGGGGGTAGCCTACGAGCAGTACTTC	CASEKGVAYEQYF
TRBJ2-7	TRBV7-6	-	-	TGTGCCAGCAGCGGATACGGGACAAAGCTTCTCGAGCAGTACTTC	CASSGYGTKLLEQYF
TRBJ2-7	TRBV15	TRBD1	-	TGTGCCACCAGCAGAGAGGGACAGGCTTACGAGCAGTACTTC	CATSREGQAYEQYF
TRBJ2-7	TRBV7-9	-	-	TGTGCCAGCAGCTATACAGAACAGGGAAACGAGCAGTACTTC	CASSYTEQGNEQYF
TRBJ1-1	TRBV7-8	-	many	TGTGCCAGCAGCTTAGCCCACGGGGGGGGCACTGAAGCTTTCTTT	CASSLAHGGGTEAFF
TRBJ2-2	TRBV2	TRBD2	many	TGTGCCAGCAGTGGAGAACTAGCGGGAGCGAACACCGGGGAGCTGTTTTTT	CASSGELAGANTGELFF
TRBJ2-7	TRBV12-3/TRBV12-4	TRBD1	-	TGTGCCAGCAGTACAACGGACAGGGGAGATTACGAGCAGTACTTC	CASSTTDRGDYEQYF
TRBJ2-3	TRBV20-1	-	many	TGCAGTGCTAGCCCTAGCTGGATTGCAGATACGCAGTATTTT	CSASPSWIADTQYF
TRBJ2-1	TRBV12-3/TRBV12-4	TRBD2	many	TGTGCCAGCAGTTTCTCAGCGGGAGTCGTCGATGAGCAGTTCTTC	CASSFSAGVVDEQFF
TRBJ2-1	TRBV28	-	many	TGTGCCAGCGGAGTTGATTCGTCGGACAATGAGCAGTTCTTC	CASGVDSSDNEQFF
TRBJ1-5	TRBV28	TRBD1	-	TGTGCCAGCAGTTTCGAAGACAGGGGTGCGAATCAGCCCCAGCATTTT	CASSFEDRGANQPQHF
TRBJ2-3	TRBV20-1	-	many	TGCAGTGCTAGAGATCTGCCTAGCACAGATACGCAGTATTTT	CSARDLPSTDTQYF
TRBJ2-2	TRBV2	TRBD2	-	TGTGCCAGCAGTGAATCGGTAGCGGGAGGGGATACCGGGGAGCTGTTTTTT	CASSESVAGGDTGELFF
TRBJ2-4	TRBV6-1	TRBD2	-	TGTGCCAGCAGTTCGAGCACTAGCGGGAGGGGGGTAGCCAAAAACATTCAGTACTTC	CASSSSTSGRGVAKNIQYF
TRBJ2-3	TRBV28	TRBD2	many	TGTGCCAGCAGTTTATGTCGGCTTCCTAGCGGGAGGGCCTCAGATACGCAGTATTTT	CASSLCRLPSGRASDTQYF
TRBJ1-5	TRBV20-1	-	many	TGCAGTGCTAGTGGCAGCAATCAGCCCCAGCATTTT	CSASGSNQPQHF
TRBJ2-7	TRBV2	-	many	TGTGCCAGCAGTGGGGCAAGAATAGCGGCAAATACCTACGAGCAGTACTTC	CASSGARIAANTYEQYF
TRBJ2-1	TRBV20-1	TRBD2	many	TGCAGTGCTAAAAAACCGGGACTAGCGTTGTACAATGAGCAGTTCTTC	CSAKKPGLALYNEQFF
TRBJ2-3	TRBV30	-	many	TGTGCCCGTCAGACAGGACTTAAGGGAGGAACAGATACGCAGTATTTT	CARQTGLKGGTDTQYF
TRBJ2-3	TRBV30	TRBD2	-	TGTGCCTGGAGTCCGGGACTAGCGGGAAACACAGATACGCAGTATTTT	CAWSPGLAGNTDTQYF
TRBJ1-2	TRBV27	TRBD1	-	TGTGCCAGCAGTAAGACAGGGAACTATGGCTACACCTTC	CASSKTGNYGYTF
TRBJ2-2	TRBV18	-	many	TGTGCCAGCTCACCAACAACCGGGGAGCTGTTTTTT	CASSPTTGELFF
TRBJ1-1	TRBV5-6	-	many	TGTGCCAGCAGCTTGGGACCCTTGAACACTGAAGCTTTCTTT	CASSLGPLNTEAFF
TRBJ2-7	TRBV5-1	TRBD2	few	TGCGCCAGCAGCGTCTCCGGGACTAGCGGCTACGAGCAGTACTTC	CASSVSGTSGYEQYF
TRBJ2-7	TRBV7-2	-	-	TGTGCCAGCAGCTTAGTGGGGGGCAGTCCATCCTACGAGCAGTACTTC	CASSLVGGSPSYEQYF
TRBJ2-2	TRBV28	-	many	TGTGCCAGCAGTTTTACAGGGTCAGGGGAGCTGTTTTTT	CASSFTGSGELFF
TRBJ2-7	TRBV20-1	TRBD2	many	TGCAGTGCTAGAGGACTAGCGGCTTCCTACGAGCAGTACTTC	CSARGLAASYEQYF
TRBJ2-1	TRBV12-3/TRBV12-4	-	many	TGTGCCAGCAGTTGGACTGACTTCAATGAGCAGTTCTTC	CASSWTDFNEQFF
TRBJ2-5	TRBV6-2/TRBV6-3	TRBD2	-	TGTGCCAGCAGTTACCGTAGCGGGAGCTGGGAGACCCAGTACTTC	CASSYRSGSWETQYF
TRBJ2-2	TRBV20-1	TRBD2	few	TGCAGTGCGCGTGCGCGACTAGCGGAAACCACGAACACCGGGGAGCTGTTTTTT	CSARARLAETTNTGELFF
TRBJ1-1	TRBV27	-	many	TGTGCCAGCAGTTTCGGGGCGAGAACGAACACTGAAGCTTTCTTT	CASSFGARTNTEAFF
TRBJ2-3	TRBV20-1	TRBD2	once	TGCAGTGCTTTGTCAGGCGGGAGTGGGGCAGATACGCAGTATTTT	CSALSGGSGADTQYF
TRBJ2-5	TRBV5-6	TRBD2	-	TGTGCCAGCAGCGGTCCTAGCGGACCCCAAGAGACCCAGTACTTC	CASSGPSGPQETQYF
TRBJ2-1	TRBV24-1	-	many	TGTGCCACCAGCAATGAGCAGTTCTTC	CATSNEQFF